These 15 T cell receptor beta chains were sequenced from one sample in a study of molecular identifiers for immune sequencing clone quantification. TCRdb analysed the PCR reads with MiXCR anew, one entry per CDR3 protein. This sample has under 650,000 distinct CDR3 sequences, with roughly 21% found just once. The sample consisted of naive CD8+ T cells from blood, with Jurkat cell RNA spiked in. Sample subset: FACS-sorted CD8+CD4-CCR7+CD45RA+ naive T cells. The receptors derive from a human donor in good health. Some libraries in this study had Jurkat cell RNA spiked in.

The chain recombines TRBV20-1 with TRBJ2-7; D gene ambiguous. The CDR3 is made up of 11 amino acids. The germline V and J ends were trimmed by 3 bases and 4 bases, with 7 bases remaining between them. Germline-derived CDR1 and CDR2 are DFQATT and SNEGSKA (reference sequence). The CDR3 DNA reads as TGCAGTGCTAGCATGGGTTACGAGCAGTACTTC. Amino acid sequence: CSASMGYEQYF.

With regard to this clonotype: A read error may explain this, as a much larger clone is one base away. Given the absence of the conserved phenylalanine or tryptophan at the CDR3 end, a read error is likely. This rearrangement joins TRBV4-3 to TRBJ2-7; D ambiguous. This CDR3 region has 15 residues. Germline assignment: CDR1 LGHNA and CDR2 YSLEER. V gave up 0 bases and J gave up 4 bases, with 13 bases separating them. The chain's CDR3 is CASSQDWDPLYEQYL. As DNA, the CDR3 is TGCGCCAGCAGCCAAGATTGGGATCCATTATACGAGCAGTACCTC.

This clonotype was observed at least ten times. The rearrangement joins TRBV20-1 to TRBJ2-2; 13 nucleotides match TRBD2. CDR3 length: 18 residues. V lost 1 base and J lost 0; bases outside the gene matches: 5. CDR1 is DFQATT, CDR2 SNEGSKA, per germline (reference sequence). The CDR3 nucleotides read TGCAGTGCTAGAGGTGGACTAGCGGGAGATGCGAACACCGGGGAGCTGTTTTTT. Amino acids: CSARGGLAGDANTGELFF.

This clonotype was observed many times. The chain combines TRBV29-1 with TRBJ1-2; tentative D call: TRBD1 (5 bases). This CDR3 region has 13 residues. Germline CDR1 SQVTM, CDR2 ANQGSEA. Between the trimmed V and J ends, which lost 6 bases and 3 bases, there was a span of 14 bases. The CDR3 is CSVALGTDYGYTF. CDR3 nucleotide sequence: TGCAGCGTCGCCTTGGGGACTGACTATGGCTACACCTTC. Using reference TRBV29-1 and TRBJ1-2 for the parts outside the CDR3, the full variable domain is SAVISQKPSRDICQRGTSLTIQCQVDSQVTMMFWYRQQPGQSLTLIATANQGSEATYESGFVIDKFPISRPNLTFSTLTVSNMSPEDSSIYLCSVALGTDYGYTFGSGTRLTVV.

This clonotype occurred a few times. This could be a read error, since a much larger clone is one nucleotide away. The rearrangement links TRBV24-1 to TRBJ2-3, with a weak D call TRBD2 (6 bases). The CDR3 runs to 14 residues. CDR1 is KGHDR, CDR2 SFDVKD, per germline. The V end was cut by 2 bases, the J end by 2 bases, with 7 bases between. CDR3 amino acids: CATSDSGLTDTQYF. CDR3 DNA: TGTGCCACCAGTGATTCGGGACTCACAGATACGCAGTATTTT.

The table lists this clonotype with many counts. The chain has TRBV7-9 and TRBJ1-1; TRBD1 matches 9 bases. Per the germline V gene, CDR1 is SEHNR and CDR2 is FQNEAQ (reference sequence). The junction had 7 bases not matched to a gene; V was cut back by 3 bases and J by 5 bases. This CDR3 has 15 amino acids. This chain's CDR3 is CASSFPTGGGTEAFF. For the CDR3, the DNA is TGTGCCAGCAGCTTCCCAACAGGGGGCGGAACTGAAGCTTTCTTT.

Many counts were recorded for this clonotype. The CDR3 nucleotides read TGTGCCTGGAGTATGGCAGATACCTACGAGCAGTACTTC. Its translation: CAWSMADTYEQYF. This chain joins TRBV30 and TRBJ2-7; D uncertain. V was shortened by 2 bases and J by 2 bases, with 10 bases between the two germline ends. Per the germline V gene, CDR1 is GTSNPN and CDR2 is SVGIG (reference sequence). This CDR3 contains 13 residues. Drawing the rest from reference TRBV30 and TRBJ2-7, the complete variable domain is SQTIHQWPATLVQPVGSPLSLECTVEGTSNPNLYWYRQAAGRGLQLLFYSVGIGQISSEVPQNLSASRPQDRQFILSSKKLLLSDSGFYLCAWSMADTYEQYFGPGTRLTVT.

This clonotype was seen repeatedly, ten times or more. This rearrangement joins TRBV20-1 to TRBJ1-1; 8 bases match TRBD1. With V trimmed by 7 bases and J by 6 bases, 19 bases remained unmatched. The CDR3 spans 16 residues. The germline V gene encodes CDR1 DFQATT and CDR2 SNEGSKA (reference sequence). CDR3 bases: TGCAGTGTTACCCTCCCCGGGACAGGAAACACCCCTGAAGCTTTCTTT. Protein product: CSVTLPGTGNTPEAFF.

In this sample, this clonotype turned up a few times. V is TRBV5-6 and J is TRBJ1-5, with 10 positions matching TRBD1. There are 16 residues in the CDR3. Germline CDR1 reads SGHDT; CDR2 reads YYEEEE. V shed 3 bases and J 6 bases; nucleotides not matched to a gene: 9. This CDR3 reads CASSSTGTGEVQPQHF. The CDR3 nucleotides are TGTGCCAGCAGCTCAACCGGGACAGGGGAGGTTCAGCCCCAGCATTTT.

DNA of the CDR3: TGTGCCAGCAGTTTATTGACATCTGAGGGGGAGACCCAGTACTTC. Amino acids: CASSLLTSEGETQYF. The rearrangement uses TRBV27 and TRBJ2-5; D may be TRBD1 or TRBD2 (5 bases each). CDR1 and CDR2 from the germline V gene are MNHEY and SMNVEV (reference sequence). This CDR3 has 15 amino acids. Trimming left V 1 base short and J 5 bases short, with 14 bases between.

The rearrangement joins TRBV7-9 to TRBJ2-7; D not certain. V lost 3 bases and J lost 2, with 11 bases in between. The CDR3 runs 14 residues. From germline, CDR1 is SEHNR and CDR2 FQNEAQ (reference sequence). The CDR3, as DNA: TGTGCCAGCAGCTTCCCCGCAGCGCCCTACGAGCAGTACTTC. Translation gives CASSFPAAPYEQYF. Using reference TRBV7-9 and TRBJ2-7 for the parts outside the CDR3, the full variable domain is DTGVSQNPRHKITKRGQNVTFRCDPISEHNRLYWYRQTLGQGPEFLTYFQNEAQLEKSRLLSDRFSAERPKGSFSTLEIQRTEQGDSAMYLCASSFPAAPYEQYFGPGTRLTVT.

This clonotype was counted many times. The DNA of the CDR3 is TGTGCCAGTAGTCACGGGACTAGCGGGACCGACTACTACGAGCAGTACTTC. Encoded protein: CASSHGTSGTDYYEQYF. The rearrangement uses TRBV19 and TRBJ2-7; 13 bases map to TRBD2. The germline gives CDR1 LNHDA, CDR2 SQIVND (reference sequence). V lost 5 bases, J lost 3 bases, and 10 bases stayed unmatched. The CDR3 has 17 amino acids.

This clonotype turned up a few times. The rearrangement joins TRBV5-8 to TRBJ1-6; D unresolved. The CDR3 contains 17 residues. The V end lost 1 base, the J end lost 3 bases, and 14 bases lay between the germline ends. Germline loops: CDR1 SGHTS, CDR2 YDEGEE. The CDR3 coding sequence is TGTGCCAGCAGCTTGCCCCCTCCGGGCCACTATAATTCACCCCTCCACTTT. This encodes CASSLPPPGHYNSPLHF.

This clonotype occurred a few times. This chain links TRBV7-9 with TRBJ2-3; 9 bases are shared with TRBD1. Germline V lookup: CDR1 SEHNR, CDR2 FQNEAQ (reference sequence). The CDR3 spans 15 residues. Trimming at V came to 7 bases and at J to 5 bases, leaving 10 bases not matched to a gene. CDR3 residues: CASIDGDRAKDTQYF. DNA for the CDR3: TGTGCCAGCATCGACGGGGACAGGGCCAAAGATACGCAGTATTTT.

The CDR3 region has the DNA TGTGCCAGCGGCTCCTACGGGGGGGGCACTGAAGCTTTCTTT. This sequence encodes CASGSYGGGTEAFF. The V and J genes are TRBV7-2 and TRBJ1-1; possibly TRBD1 for D (5 bases). The CDR3 contains 14 residues. Trimming left V 8 bases short and J 4 bases short, with 17 bases between. CDR1 and CDR2 (germline): SGHTA, FQGNSA.